These T cell receptor beta chains were read from a single sample in a study of shared clonotypes between healthy human individuals. The assay was immunoSEQ multiplex PCR, and TCRdb's table has in-frame clones only and misses some. The sample consists of roughly 120,000 clones, 55% to 80% of them appearing once. Material: memory CD8+ T cells sorted from blood. Receptors originate from a woman between 25 and 40 years old in good health. CDR3s include the opening cysteine and the closing phenylalanine or tryptophan. D genes are given only for firm matches. Part of the rows lack a size; the others show once, few, many or a class for expanded clones.

v_call	d_call	clone_size	j_call	cdr3_nt	cdr3_aa
TRBV7-9	.	.	TRBJ2-7	TGTGCCAGCAGCCAGGAGGAGGCCGCTCCCTACGAGCAGTACTTC	CASSQEEAAPYEQYF
TRBV30	.	.	TRBJ2-6	TGTGCCTGGAGAGAGGGGTTCGCTGGGGCCAACGTCCTGACTTTC	CAWREGFAGANVLTF
TRBV25-1	TRBD1	.	TRBJ2-7	TGTGCCAGCAGTGACCGGACAGGGCGGTACGAGCAGTACTTC	CASSDRTGRYEQYF
TRBV9	TRBD2	few	TRBJ2-7	TGTGCCAGCAGCGTAGGTAGCGGGCCTTCCTACGAGCAGTACTTC	CASSVGSGPSYEQYF
TRBV2	.	.	TRBJ2-2	TGTGCCTCGAAGGCTGATCCTAACACCGGGGAGCTGTTTTTT	CASKADPNTGELFF
TRBV7-6	.	few	TRBJ2-5	TGTGCCAGCAGCTCCCATGAGGGCCCTCAAGAGACCCAGTACTTC	CASSSHEGPQETQYF
TRBV13	.	.	TRBJ2-7	TGTGCCAGCAGCTTAGCGGCCTCCTACGAGCAGTACTTC	CASSLAASYEQYF
TRBV5-1	TRBD1	.	TRBJ2-3	TGCGCCAGCAGCTTGGCCGTCCAGGGGGCAGATACGCAGTATTTT	CASSLAVQGADTQYF
TRBV27	TRBD2	.	TRBJ2-7	TGTGCCAGCACCCCCGGCGGGAGCTCCTACGAGCAGTACTTC	CASTPGGSSYEQYF
TRBV19	.	many	TRBJ2-2	TGTGCCAGTAGTATGACCGGGTCTACCGGGGAGCTGTTTTTT	CASSMTGSTGELFF
TRBV13	.	.	TRBJ2-2	TGTGCCAGCAGGCGCCTGACTGGGAACACCGGGGAGCTGTTTTTT	CASRRLTGNTGELFF
TRBV29-1	TRBD1	.	TRBJ1-2	TGCAGCGTTGTTGGGACAGGGCTTGGCTACACCTTC	CSVVGTGLGYTF
TRBV6-5	TRBD2	.	TRBJ2-7	TGTGCCAGCAGTTACTCGGGGGGGTCCTCCTCCTACGAGCAGTACTTC	CASSYSGGSSSYEQYF
TRBV7-6	.	.	TRBJ1-1	TGTGCCAGCAGCCCCGCCCCGGGATCGATCCTCTGGGGAGCTTTCTTT	CASSPAPGSILWGAFF
TRBV11-2	TRBD2	.	TRBJ2-1	TGTGCCAGCAGACTAGCGGGAGGAAACAATGAGCAGTTCTTC	CASRLAGGNNEQFF
TRBV6-6	.	once	TRBJ2-7	TGTGCCAGCAGTTACTCCAGGATAGATGGGGAGCAGTACTTC	CASSYSRIDGEQYF
TRBV6-5	.	once	TRBJ2-7	TGTGCCAGCAGTTACGGTTACGGCTACGAGCAGTACTTC	CASSYGYGYEQYF
TRBV29-1	.	many	TRBJ2-7	TGCAGCGTTGGAGGGGGCTACGAGCAGTACTTC	CSVGGGYEQYF
TRBV2	.	.	TRBJ2-7	TGTGCCAGCAGTCCTCCGGGACACTACGAGCAGTACTTC	CASSPPGHYEQYF
TRBV5-4	.	medium-sized	TRBJ2-7	TGTGCCAGCAGCTTCTACCCCAACCCGGAGCAGTACTTC	CASSFYPNPEQYF
TRBV7-9	.	.	TRBJ1-2	TGTGCCAGCAGCCCCCAAACAGGGAACAACTATGGCTACACCTTC	CASSPQTGNNYGYTF
TRBV19	.	many	TRBJ1-1	TGTGCCAGTAGTCTGACACTGAACACTGAAGCTTTCTTT	CASSLTLNTEAFF
TRBV15	TRBD2	.	TRBJ2-3	TGTGCCACCGCTAGCGGGCAATATAGCACAGATACGCAGTATTTT	CATASGQYSTDTQYF
TRBV2	TRBD1	.	TRBJ2-4	TGTGCCAGCAGTCTACAGGGGGCTGGAAACATTCAGTACTTC	CASSLQGAGNIQYF
TRBV19	.	.	TRBJ1-5	TGTGCCAGTAGTACGACGCAGGGTGCTTATAGCAATCAGCCCCAGCATTTT	CASSTTQGAYSNQPQHF
TRBV25-1	TRBD1	.	TRBJ2-3	TGTGCCAGCAGTGAAAAAGATCCGGGACAGAAGATCACAGATACGCAGTATTTT	CASSEKDPGQKITDTQYF
TRBV5-1	TRBD1	.	TRBJ1-2	TGCGCCAGCAGCTCCCACAGGGGAGCTAACTATGGCTACACCTTC	CASSSHRGANYGYTF
TRBV5-1	TRBD1	.	TRBJ1-1	TGCGCCAGCAGTTACCTTCCACAGGGGTTTGAGAACACTGAAGCTTTCTTT	CASSYLPQGFENTEAFF
TRBV7-9	.	few	TRBJ1-1	TGTGCCAGCAGCGCCCGTGAGGGGTACACTGAAGCTTTCTTT	CASSAREGYTEAFF
TRBV20-1	.	.	TRBJ2-5	TGCAGTGCTGAAAATCTAGGGGCCCAGTACTTC	CSAENLGAQYF
TRBV28	TRBD1	.	TRBJ1-4	TGTGCCAGCAGTTTATGCCCTAACAGGGGGCTGGGCTGTGAAAAACTGTTTTTT	CASSLCPNRGLGCEKLFF
TRBV30	.	.	TRBJ2-7	TGTGCCTGGGTTCCTAGCGTCTCCTACGAGCAGTACTTC	CAWVPSVSYEQYF
TRBV7-9	.	.	TRBJ1-1	TGTGCCAGCAGCTACACGGCCCCCGGGGACACTGAAGCTTTCTTT	CASSYTAPGDTEAFF
TRBV29-1	.	.	TRBJ2-3	TGCAGCGTTGAACTTGAGCTCCTGGGAGATACGCAGTATTTT	CSVELELLGDTQYF
TRBV7-9	.	.	TRBJ2-1	TGTGCCGTGAATGTAGACACCATCAATGAGCAGTTCTTC	CAVNVDTINEQFF
TRBV7-9	TRBD1	.	TRBJ1-2	TGTGCCAGCAGCGACAGGGACGTAGCCTATGGCTACACCTTC	CASSDRDVAYGYTF
TRBV6-6	TRBD2	.	TRBJ2-2	TGTGCCAGCAGTTACTCCCGACTAGCCTTCACCGGGGAGCTGTTTTTT	CASSYSRLAFTGELFF